This TCR beta chain was documented in a study of cytomegalovirus exposure and HLA in healthy donors. Study-wide findings and caveats: Most TCR sequences proved rare, with some public TCRs found in many donors. High sensitivity and specificity were reportedly achieved when the classifier diagnosed cytomegalovirus status. Some 150 TCR beta chains were listed as cytomegalovirus-associated.

Here immunoSEQ multiplex PCR was the method, and the copy in TCRdb shows in-frame clones only, minus some. The sample has approximately 220,000 clones, over 70% seen once. Of note for this clone: Its antigen remains unidentified.

The sequence came from a woman between 25 and 40 years old in good health and CMV-seropositive. Input material: PBMCs.

CDR3 sequence reads: CASSLRLNNEQFF. The DNA for the CDR3 is TGTGCCAGCAGCTTGCGGCTCAACAATGAGCAGTTCTTC. The J gene is TRBJ2-1, the V gene TRBV5-4; D unclear. Trimming removed 1 base from V and 5 bases from J, with 7 bases in between. Germline V CDR1 and CDR2: SGHNT, YYREEE (reference sequence). The CDR3 consists of 13 residues.